The 32 T cell receptor beta chains below were found in one sample sequenced in a study of T cell repertoires in cytomegalovirus infection. TCRdb analysed the reads with MiXCR anew, one entry per CDR3 protein. The repertoire holds approximately 500,000 distinct CDR3 sequences, with about 17% as singletons. Sequencing was carried out using CD8+ T cells from PBMCs. The receptors come from a human donor in good health (CMV status not recorded). Some clones in this sample may be carry-over from other donors' samples.

The chain links TRBV27 to TRBJ1-1; 7 nucleotides match TRBD1. This CDR3 is built from 14 residues. The V and J ends lost 6 bases and 8 bases, in that order; junction bases with no gene match: 12. Germline V lookup: CDR1 MNHEY, CDR2 SMNVEV (reference sequence). In DNA, the CDR3 is TGTGCCAGCAGGGGGACAGACAATGTCCCGGAAGCTTTCTTT. It is translated as CASRGTDNVPEAFF.

The genes are TRBV6-8 and TRBJ1-2, with D tentatively TRBD1 (5 bases). V gave up 0 bases and J gave up 6 bases, with 23 bases separating them. Germline CDR1 MNHGY, CDR2 SAAAGT. The CDR3 spans 18 residues. The CDR3, as DNA: TGTGCCAGCAGTTACTCGATGGTTCAGGGCCCAACTGAAGATGGCTACACCTTC. The encoded protein is CASSYSMVQGPTEDGYTF.

This clonotype has a handful of counts. The chain combines TRBV5-4 with TRBJ1-2, with 7 bases identical to TRBD1. V shed 0 bases, J shed 4 bases, and the junction held 9 bases outside the gene matches. CDR1 is SGHNT, CDR2 YYREEE, per germline (reference sequence). The CDR3 consists of 16 residues. The CDR3 nucleotides read TGTGCCAGCAGCTTGGGGACAGGTACCCGGGGCTATGGCTACACCTTC. Translating gives CASSLGTGTRGYGYTF.

The V call is TRBV7-9, the J call TRBJ2-7, with a possible D match to TRBD2 (5 bases). Deletions cut 5 bases from V and 6 bases from J, with 17 bases between. Germline V CDR1 and CDR2: SEHNR, FQNEAQ (reference sequence). The CDR3 is made up of 14 amino acids. The CDR3: CASSPRTPASEQYF. CDR3 DNA sequence: TGTGCCAGCAGCCCGAGGACTCCCGCCTCCGAGCAGTACTTC.

In regard to this clonotype: A much larger clone differs from this one at a single base, so this may be a read error. The chain recombines TRBV10-3 with TRBJ2-3; 7 bases map to TRBD2. In germline, CDR1 is ENHRY, CDR2 SYGVKD. CDR3 size: 16 residues. The CDR3 sequence is CTISVSGGGSTDTQYF. As DNA, the CDR3 is TGTACCATCAGTGTATCGGGCGGGGGTAGCACAGATACGCAGTATTTT.

This sequence joins TRBV15 and TRBJ1-1; no clear D gene. Per germline, CDR1 LNHNV and CDR2 YYDKDF (reference sequence). This CDR3 is built from 13 residues. V lost 6 bases and J lost 4, with 12 bases in between. The CDR3 here is CATRPRSGTEAFF. CDR3 DNA sequence: TGTGCCACCAGACCTCGGTCGGGCACTGAAGCTTTCTTT. The complete variable domain, with remaining parts taken from reference TRBV15 and TRBJ1-1, reads DAMVIQNPRYQVTQFGKPVTLSCSQTLNHNVMYWYQQKSSQAPKLLFHYYDKDFNNEADTPDNFQSRRPNTSFCFLDIRSPGLGDTAMYLCATRPRSGTEAFFGQGTRLTVV.

This clonotype was picked up many times. The V gene is TRBV19, the J gene TRBJ2-1, with TRBD2 matching 9 bases. Germline lookup yields CDR1 LNHDA and CDR2 SQIVND (reference sequence). The CDR3 is 15 amino acids. V trimming: 4 bases; J trimming: 8 bases; junction bases outside the gene matches: 9. The DNA of the CDR3 is TGTGCCAGTAGTACGCTAGCGGGGTCACGAGATGAGCAGTTCTTC. Residues: CASSTLAGSRDEQFF.

This clonotype has at least ten counts. The CDR3 loop is CASSERTVFYGYTF. The CDR3 region has the DNA TGTGCCAGCAGTGAAAGGACAGTGTTCTATGGCTACACCTTC. The genes are TRBV6-1 and TRBJ1-2; maybe TRBD1 (6 bases). In germline, CDR1 is MNHNS, CDR2 SASEGT. Trimming stripped 2 bases from V and 4 bases from J, with 11 bases between. The length of the CDR3 is 14 residues.

The V call is TRBV12-3 or TRBV12-4, the J call TRBJ1-2, with a tentative D call TRBD1 (5 bases). The CDR3 has 15 amino acids. V was pared by 3 bases and J by 3 bases, with 14 bases between. CDR3 sequence: CASSFSGASDYGYTF. In nucleotides, the CDR3 is TGTGCCAGCAGTTTTTCTGGGGCGTCAGACTATGGCTACACCTTC.

In this sample, this clonotype turned up many times. V is TRBV27 and J is TRBJ1-2; D perhaps matches TRBD1 (6 bases). Germline CDR1 is MNHEY and CDR2 is SMNVEV (reference sequence). The CDR3 is 15 amino acids. Trimming took 4 bases from V and 1 from J, leaving 13 bases between them. The CDR3 region has the DNA TGTGCCAGCAGTTCTAATCAGGGGCATAACTATGGCTACACCTTC. It translates to CASSSNQGHNYGYTF.

There are a few counts of this clonotype. V usage is TRBV30 and J usage is TRBJ2-7; maybe TRBD1 (5 bases). Trimming took 2 bases from V and 2 from J, leaving 16 bases between them. Looked up from germline, CDR1 is GTSNPN and CDR2 is SVGIG (reference sequence). The CDR3 covers 15 residues. The CDR3 is CAWSIKGARTYEQYF. CDR3 coding DNA: TGTGCCTGGAGTATCAAAGGGGCGAGGACCTACGAGCAGTACTTC. Together with reference TRBV30 and TRBJ2-7, the CDR3 gives the full variable domain: SQTIHQWPATLVQPVGSPLSLECTVEGTSNPNLYWYRQAAGRGLQLLFYSVGIGQISSEVPQNLSASRPQDRQFILSSKKLLLSDSGFYLCAWSIKGARTYEQYFGPGTRLTVT.

This clonotype showed up many times. The V gene is TRBV7-8, the J gene TRBJ1-2; D ambiguous. This CDR3 comprises 14 residues. Per the germline V gene, CDR1 is SGHVS and CDR2 is FQNEAQ. Trimming stripped 5 bases from V and 2 bases from J, with 12 bases between. The CDR3 DNA reads TGTGCCAGCAGCCCGGCCGGACTGAACTATGGCTACACCTTC. As protein: CASSPAGLNYGYTF.

This clonotype was recorded many times. The rearrangement uses TRBV28 and TRBJ2-1; D uncertain. This CDR3 spans 11 amino acids. The V end was cut by 4 bases, the J end by 9 bases, with 7 bases between. The germline CDR1 and CDR2 sequences are MDHEN and SYDVKM. DNA of the CDR3: TGTGCCAGCAGTTGGACCGGTGAGCAGTTCTTC. Encoded protein: CASSWTGEQFF.

This clonotype was seen repeatedly, ten times or more. The chain couples TRBV7-9 to TRBJ2-7; D call uncertain. The CDR3 is 13 residues long. V lost 5 bases to trimming and J lost 4 bases, with 12 bases between them. The germline V gene has CDR1 SEHNR and CDR2 FQNEAQ (reference sequence). CDR3 protein: CASSPTADYEQYF. CDR3 bases: TGTGCCAGCAGCCCTACTGCGGATTACGAGCAGTACTTC.

This clonotype was seen ten or more times. J is TRBJ1-1 and V is TRBV19, with D possibly being TRBD1 (6 bases). Between the trimmed V and J ends, which lost 5 bases and 2 bases, there was a span of 15 bases. Germline V gene sequence: CDR1 LNHDA, CDR2 SQIVND (reference sequence). The CDR3 is 15 residues long. CDR3 in amino acids: CASSHRQETNTEAFF. The CDR3 nucleotides read TGTGCCAGTAGTCACCGACAGGAAACTAACACTGAAGCTTTCTTT.

Many counts were recorded for this clonotype. The CDR3 here is CAISEETLHEQYF. The CDR3 region has the DNA TGTGCCATCAGTGAAGAAACGCTCCACGAGCAGTACTTC. The chain uses TRBV10-3 and TRBJ2-7; D gene unclear. V lost 3 bases and J lost 5, with 11 bases in between. The CDR3 runs 13 residues. Per germline, CDR1 ENHRY and CDR2 SYGVKD.

At least ten counts were recorded for this clonotype. The V gene is TRBV7-8, the J gene TRBJ2-2; 9 nucleotides align to TRBD1. V gave up 6 bases and J gave up 1 base; unmatched junction bases: 3. Per germline, CDR1 SGHVS and CDR2 FQNEAQ. This CDR3 spans 15 amino acids. The CDR3 is CASRTGGENTGELFF. The CDR3, as DNA: TGTGCCAGCAGGACAGGGGGGGAGAACACCGGGGAGCTGTTTTTT.

V gene TRBV27 combines with J gene TRBJ2-7; TRBD2 aligns across 10 bases. The junction had 5 bases not matched to a gene; V was cut back by 2 bases and J by 4 bases. Germline CDR1 reads MNHEY; CDR2 reads SMNVEV (reference sequence). The CDR3 runs 15 residues. This CDR3 is CASSLTASGGYEQYF. The CDR3 nucleotides read TGTGCCAGCAGTTTAACGGCTAGCGGGGGATACGAGCAGTACTTC.

This clonotype was observed a few times. The gene calls are TRBV5-6 and TRBJ2-1; TRBD2 might be the D (6 bases). The ends were cut back, 3 bases at V and 9 bases at J, with 10 bases in the middle. This CDR3 region has 12 residues. CDR1 is SGHDT, CDR2 YYEEEE, per germline. The DNA for the CDR3 is TGTGCCAGCAGCTACCAGGGAGGTGAGCAGTTCTTC. This translates into CASSYQGGEQFF.

The sample holds many counts of this clonotype. This rearrangement joins TRBV11-1 to TRBJ1-2; 7 bases match TRBD1. This CDR3 contains 15 residues. Germline V gene sequence: CDR1 SGHAT, CDR2 FQDESV (reference sequence). Unmatched junction bases numbered 12, after V lost 5 bases and J lost 6 bases. The CDR3 sequence: CASSTNRGFPDGYTF. The DNA for the CDR3 is TGTGCCAGCAGCACAAACAGGGGCTTCCCTGATGGCTACACCTTC.

This clonotype was seen many times. The genes are TRBV7-9 and TRBJ1-4; the D gene is possibly TRBD1 (6 bases). This CDR3 is built from 18 residues. Per the germline V gene, CDR1 is SEHNR and CDR2 is FQNEAQ (reference sequence). V lost 5 bases and J lost 8, with 27 bases in between. The CDR3 protein is CASSLRGRGADSREKLFF. The CDR3 region has the DNA TGTGCCAGCAGCCTCCGGGGGAGGGGGGCGGATTCCCGAGAAAAACTGTTTTTT. The full variable domain, in which reference TRBV7-9 and TRBJ1-4 provide the parts outside the CDR3, is DTGVSQNPRHKITKRGQNVTFRCDPISEHNRLYWYRQTLGQGPEFLTYFQNEAQLEKSRLLSDRFSAERPKGSFSTLEIQRTEQGDSAMYLCASSLRGRGADSREKLFFGSGTQLSVL.

The chain has TRBV5-1 and TRBJ2-1; no clear D gene. The germline V and J ends were trimmed by 5 bases and 5 bases, with 8 bases remaining between them. The CDR3 contains 12 residues. Germline CDR1 SGHRS, CDR2 YFSETQ. CDR3 amino acids: CASSGHNNEQFF. In nucleotides, the CDR3 is TGCGCCAGCAGTGGGCACAACAATGAGCAGTTCTTC.

This chain joins TRBV19 and TRBJ2-7, with D maybe TRBD1 (6 bases). Germline values: CDR1 LNHDA, CDR2 SQIVND (reference sequence). V lost 4 bases to trimming and J lost 4 bases, with 11 bases between them. CDR3 length: 13 amino acids. The DNA of the CDR3 is TGTGCCAGTAGTAGAAGGGGGTGGTACGAGCAGTACTTC. As protein: CASSRRGWYEQYF.

In DNA form, the CDR3 reads TGTGCCAGCAGACTGGGCTCTGGAAACACCATATATTTT. It translates to CASRLGSGNTIYF. The chain links TRBV6-5 to TRBJ1-3; no clear D. Germline V gene data show CDR1 as MNHEY and CDR2 as SVGAGI. Between the trimmed V and J ends, which lost 6 bases and 0 bases, there was a span of 6 bases. This CDR3 is 13 amino acids long.

The rearrangement joins TRBV5-1 to TRBJ2-1; 10 bases map to TRBD2. Germline CDR1 and CDR2: SGHRS and YFSETQ. V was clipped by 1 base and J by 14 bases; unmatched bases: 0. This CDR3 is built from 11 residues. The CDR3 loop reads CASSLSGREFF. The CDR3 region has the DNA TGCGCCAGCAGCTTGAGCGGGAGGGAGTTCTTC.

In this sample, this clonotype turned up a few times. V is TRBV27 and J is TRBJ1-5; tentatively, D is TRBD1 (6 bases). Between the trimmed V and J ends, which lost 10 bases and 7 bases, there was a span of 23 bases. In germline, CDR1 is MNHEY, CDR2 SMNVEV (reference sequence). CDR3 size: 15 residues. CDR3 residues: CATWGSAGGAQPQHF. CDR3 coding DNA: TGTGCCACTTGGGGGTCGGCGGGGGGCGCCCAGCCCCAGCATTTT.

This clonotype was recorded many times. The genes are TRBV19 and TRBJ1-1; 12 bases map to TRBD1. CDR3 length: 18 amino acids. Germline CDR1 LNHDA, CDR2 SQIVND (reference sequence). The J segment lost 3 bases and the V segment lost 0 bases, leaving 8 bases of the junction unmatched. The CDR3 is CASSIDPGTGGMYTEAFF. CDR3 nucleotides: TGTGCCAGTAGTATAGACCCCGGGACAGGGGGCATGTACACTGAAGCTTTCTTT.

This clonotype was picked up many times. The chain couples TRBV7-2 to TRBJ2-7; a possible D gene is TRBD1 (6 bases). Trimming cost V 4 bases and J 7 bases, with 11 bases left between them. Germline V CDR1 and CDR2: SGHTA, FQGNSA. CDR3 length: 12 residues. This CDR3 is CASSWGHREQYF. The CDR3 region has the DNA TGTGCCAGCAGCTGGGGACACAGGGAGCAGTACTTC.

This clonotype is a singleton in its sample. This chain uses TRBV5-1 with TRBJ2-1, with 7 bases lining up with TRBD1. This CDR3 spans 15 amino acids. Trimming removed 3 bases from V and 5 bases from J; junction bases left unmatched: 8. Germline values: CDR1 SGHRS, CDR2 YFSETQ. For the CDR3, the DNA is TGCGCCAGCAGCTCAGCCGGGACAGCTAACAATGAGCAGTTCTTC. Translation gives CASSSAGTANNEQFF.

This chain links TRBV27 with TRBJ1-2; the D is unclear. The CDR3 is 14 residues long. Trimming cost V 3 bases and J 6 bases, with 14 bases left between them. The germline gives CDR1 MNHEY, CDR2 SMNVEV (reference sequence). The CDR3 DNA reads TGTGCCAGCAGTTTGAGCCCAACGGCGGATGGCTACACCTTC. Its protein is CASSLSPTADGYTF.

The rearrangement links TRBV28 to TRBJ2-3; D may be TRBD2 (6 bases). The length of the CDR3 is 17 residues. Trimming took off 3 bases at V and 0 bases at J, with 16 bases between the two ends. The germline V gene encodes CDR1 MDHEN and CDR2 SYDVKM. The CDR3 is CASSFIGMGRSTDTQYF. DNA of the CDR3: TGTGCCAGCAGTTTTATTGGTATGGGGAGGAGCACAGATACGCAGTATTTT.

This clonotype was seen ten or more times. The chain has TRBV27 and TRBJ1-4; 7 bases align to TRBD1. This CDR3 has 14 amino acids. CDR1 MNHEY and CDR2 SMNVEV come from the germline V gene (reference sequence). Trimming cost V 4 bases and J 4 bases; bases outside gene matches: 3. This CDR3 is CASSSRGYNEKLFF. CDR3 DNA sequence: TGTGCCAGCAGTTCCAGGGGGTATAATGAAAAACTGTTTTTT.